The clone carrying this T cell receptor beta chain was found once. The sample comes from a study of blood T cell repertoires in COVID-19. The wider study: The United States, Italy and Spain were the sources of the acute and convalescent COVID-19 samples.

One Seattle source followed patients from active infection through their disease course. As handled by the study authors: By means of reference gene primer amplification, nucleated cell counts were estimated. Generated by immunoSEQ multiplex PCR, the TCRdb table keeps only in-frame clones and is missing some. V, J and clone size reflect that table, while D and trimming were determined from the DNA. This sample has fewer than 200,000 clones, with about 92% found just once. The CDR3 loop spans 14 amino acids. Trimming left V 5 bases short and J 4 bases short, with 15 bases between. Germline values: CDR1 SGHAT, CDR2 FQNNGV.

The sample consisted of peripheral blood. This TCR was recovered from a man aged 30 to 45 with COVID-19, enrolled during active disease. The chain recombines TRBV11-2 with TRBJ2-7; D is possibly TRBD1 (6 bases). Here the CDR3 DNA reads TGTGCCAGCAGCACCCCTGCAGGGGTATACGAGCAGTACTTC. It is translated as CASSTPAGVYEQYF.